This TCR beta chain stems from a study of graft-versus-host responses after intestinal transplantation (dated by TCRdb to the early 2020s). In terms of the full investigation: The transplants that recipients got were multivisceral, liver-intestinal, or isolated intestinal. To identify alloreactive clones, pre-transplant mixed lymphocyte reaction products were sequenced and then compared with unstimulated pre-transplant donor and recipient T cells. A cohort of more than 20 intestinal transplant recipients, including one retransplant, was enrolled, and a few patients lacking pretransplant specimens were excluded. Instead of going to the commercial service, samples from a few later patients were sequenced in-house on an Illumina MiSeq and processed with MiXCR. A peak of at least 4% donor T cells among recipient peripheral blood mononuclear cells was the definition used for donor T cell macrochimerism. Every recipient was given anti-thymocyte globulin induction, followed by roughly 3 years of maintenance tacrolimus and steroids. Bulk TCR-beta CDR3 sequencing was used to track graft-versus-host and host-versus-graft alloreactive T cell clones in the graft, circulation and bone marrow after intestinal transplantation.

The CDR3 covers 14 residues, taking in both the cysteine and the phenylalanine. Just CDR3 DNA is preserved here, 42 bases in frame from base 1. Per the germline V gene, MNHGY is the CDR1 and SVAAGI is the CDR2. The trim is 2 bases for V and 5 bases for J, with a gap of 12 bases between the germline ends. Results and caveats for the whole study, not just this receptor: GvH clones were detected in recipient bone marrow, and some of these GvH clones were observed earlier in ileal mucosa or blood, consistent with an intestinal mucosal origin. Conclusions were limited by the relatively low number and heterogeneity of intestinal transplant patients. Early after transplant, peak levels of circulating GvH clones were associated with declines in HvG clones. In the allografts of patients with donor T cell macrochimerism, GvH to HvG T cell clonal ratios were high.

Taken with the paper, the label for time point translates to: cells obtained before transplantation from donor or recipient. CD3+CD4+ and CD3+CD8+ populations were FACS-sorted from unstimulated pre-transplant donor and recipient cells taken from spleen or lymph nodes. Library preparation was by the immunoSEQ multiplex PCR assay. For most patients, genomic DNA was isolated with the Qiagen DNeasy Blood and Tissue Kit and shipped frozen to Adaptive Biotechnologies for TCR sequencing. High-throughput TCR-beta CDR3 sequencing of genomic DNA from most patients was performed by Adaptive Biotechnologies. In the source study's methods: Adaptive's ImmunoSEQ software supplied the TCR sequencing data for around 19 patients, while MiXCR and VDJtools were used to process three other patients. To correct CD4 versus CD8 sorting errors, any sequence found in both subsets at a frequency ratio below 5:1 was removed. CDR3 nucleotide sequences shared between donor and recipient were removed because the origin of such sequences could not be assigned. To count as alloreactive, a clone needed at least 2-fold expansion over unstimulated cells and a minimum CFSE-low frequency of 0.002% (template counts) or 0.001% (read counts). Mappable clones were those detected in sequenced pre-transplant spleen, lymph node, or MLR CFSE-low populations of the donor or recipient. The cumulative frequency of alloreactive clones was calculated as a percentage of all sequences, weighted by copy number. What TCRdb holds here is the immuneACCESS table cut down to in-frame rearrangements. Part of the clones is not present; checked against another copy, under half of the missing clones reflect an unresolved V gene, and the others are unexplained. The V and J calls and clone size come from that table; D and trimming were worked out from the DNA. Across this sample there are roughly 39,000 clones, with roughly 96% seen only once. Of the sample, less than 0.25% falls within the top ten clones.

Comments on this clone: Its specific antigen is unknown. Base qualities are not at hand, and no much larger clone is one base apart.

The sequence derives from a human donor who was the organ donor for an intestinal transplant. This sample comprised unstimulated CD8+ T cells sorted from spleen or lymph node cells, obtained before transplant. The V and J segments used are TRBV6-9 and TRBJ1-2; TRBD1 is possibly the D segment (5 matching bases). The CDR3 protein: CASSYGRGVYGYTF. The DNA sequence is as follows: TGTGCCAGCAGTTATGGGAGGGGCGTGTATGGCTACACCTTC.